Given below is one T cell receptor (beta chain) in context. Its target is unknown. This sample was included in a study of cytomegalovirus exposure and HLA in healthy donors. Study-level findings and limits: Serostatus for CMV was the only available immune exposure information. Roughly uniform sequencing depth across donors was assumed, possibly incorrectly.

The PCR used 60 Vbeta and 13 Jbeta primers. The protocol was immunoSEQ multiplex PCR, while the TCRdb copy is restricted to in-frame clones and leaves out a portion. This table holds approximately 110,000 clones, approximately 72% found once. Trimming took off 1 base at V and 8 bases at J, with 11 bases between the two ends. Looked up from germline, CDR1 is SGHVS and CDR2 is FNYEAQ. This CDR3 is built from 14 residues. V gene TRBV7-6 combines with J gene TRBJ1-4, with D perhaps matching TRBD1 (6 bases). This receptor was taken from a woman aged 40-49 years in good health and CMV-seropositive. The sample comprised PBMCs. CDR3 sequence (DNA): TGTGCCAGCAGCTTAGAAATAACAGGGGAAAAACTGTTTTTT. Translation: CASSLEITGEKLFF.